This T cell receptor (beta chain) was captured by sequencing in a study of T cell changes during pregnancy in multiple sclerosis. The germline gives CDR1 SGHRS, CDR2 YFSETQ. The ends were cut back, 4 bases at V and 0 bases at J, with 11 bases in the middle. The CDR3 is made up of 15 amino acids. Using immunoSEQ multiplex PCR, the repertoire was profiled, and TCRdb retains in-frame clones only, with some absent. The sample comprises approximately 99,000 clones, approximately 93% of which are singletons, and 0.99% rests with the top ten. This sequence joins TRBV5-1 and TRBJ1-3; no clear D gene. This receptor was taken from a female donor with multiple sclerosis, enrolled in a pregnancy study. The sequenced sample was peripheral blood, obtained after pregnancy. The CDR3 DNA is TGCGCCAGCAGCCCCAATGGAGCCTCTGGAAACACCATATATTTT. Its protein is CASSPNGASGNTIYF.